The next 30 T cell receptor beta chains were all read from a single sample in a study of CD4+ T cells in melanoma. Clones were sequenced by immunoSEQ multiplex PCR, and TCRdb holds only the in-frame ones, with some missing. Of 14,000 to 15,000 clones in the sample, 60% to 70% were seen once. Sequenced material: cells from a culture (not recorded whether cultured in vitro). The source of these receptors is a human donor with melanoma.

This sequence joins TRBV10-3 and TRBJ1-2; 8 bases fit TRBD1. This CDR3 is built from 15 residues. CDR1 ENHRY and CDR2 SYGVKD come from the germline V gene. Trimming cost V 0 bases and J 7 bases; bases outside gene matches: 7. The CDR3 nucleotides are TGTGCCATCAGTGAGTCATCAGGGGGCTATGCTGGCTACACCTTC. Amino acid sequence: CAISESSGGYAGYTF.

V is TRBV13 and J is TRBJ1-1; 11 positions agree with TRBD1. This CDR3 has 17 amino acids. The germline V gene encodes CDR1 PRHDT and CDR2 FYEKMQ (reference sequence). Germline trimming cut 5 bases from V and 1 base from J; bases unmatched to any gene: 9. CDR3 loop: CASSPFSGTGGNTEAFF. The CDR3 coding sequence is TGTGCCAGCAGCCCCTTTTCCGGGACAGGGGGGAACACTGAAGCTTTCTTT.

V usage is TRBV11-2 and J usage is TRBJ2-7, with D possibly TRBD1 on 5 matching bases. Germline CDR1 is SGHAT and CDR2 is FQNNGV. This CDR3 is 13 amino acids long. The V end was cut by 10 bases, the J end by 0 bases, with 13 bases between. This CDR3 reads CATAGGASYEQYF. CDR3 in DNA: TGTGCCACAGCCGGTGGGGCCTCCTACGAGCAGTACTTC.

In its sample, this clone was seen once. The J gene is TRBJ1-4, the V gene TRBV9; D is ambiguous. V dropped 1 base and J dropped 4 bases, with 11 bases sitting between them. CDR1 SGDLS and CDR2 YYNGEE come from the germline V gene. CDR3 size: 15 residues. The CDR3 DNA follows: TGTGCCAGCAGCGTATCTAGCCAGCTTAATGAAAAACTGTTTTTT. Its protein is CASSVSSQLNEKLFF.

This clone was found once. The chain links TRBV6-1 to TRBJ1-6, with D perhaps TRBD1 (6 bases). Germline V gene lookup returns CDR1 MNHNS and CDR2 SASEGT. The CDR3 sequence is 17 residues long. The V end was cut by 1 base, the J end by 7 bases, with 17 bases between. The CDR3 protein is CASSEVLGGGLNSPLHF. CDR3 DNA sequence: TGTGCCAGCAGTGAAGTCCTAGGGGGGGGGCTGAATTCACCCCTCCACTTT.

The chain recombines TRBV30 with TRBJ2-7; no reliable D call. Germline lookup yields CDR1 GTSNPN and CDR2 SVGIG (reference sequence). The CDR3 is 11 amino acids. Deletions cut 2 bases from V and 4 bases from J, with 6 bases between. Here the CDR3 DNA reads TGTGCCTGGAGTCCTGGGTACGAGCAGTACTTC. Residues: CAWSPGYEQYF. Combining the CDR3 with reference TRBV30 and TRBJ2-7 gives the whole variable domain SQTIHQWPATLVQPVGSPLSLECTVEGTSNPNLYWYRQAAGRGLQLLFYSVGIGQISSEVPQNLSASRPQDRQFILSSKKLLLSDSGFYLCAWSPGYEQYFGPGTRLTVT.

The chain links TRBV11-2 to TRBJ1-1; D not resolved. The CDR3 is 13 amino acids. Trimming stripped 3 bases from V and 4 bases from J, with 9 bases between. Germline lookup yields CDR1 SGHAT and CDR2 FQNNGV. CDR3 protein: CASSFWLLTEAFF. DNA of the CDR3: TGTGCCAGCAGCTTTTGGCTGCTCACTGAAGCTTTCTTT.

The rearrangement uses TRBV10-2 and TRBJ1-4, with 8 bases that match TRBD1. Germline trimming cut 6 bases from V and 8 bases from J; bases unmatched to any gene: 11. The CDR3 is 15 amino acids. Germline V CDR1 and CDR2: WSHSY, SAAADI. The CDR3 region is CASRDLDRAGEKLFF. CDR3 coding DNA: TGCGCCAGCAGAGACCTGGACAGGGCCGGGGAAAAACTGTTTTTT.

The rearrangement links TRBV14 to TRBJ1-1; tentative D call: TRBD1 (5 bases). The CDR3 covers 13 residues. The germline V gene has CDR1 SGHDN and CDR2 FVKESK. The V and J ends lost 4 bases and 3 bases respectively, with 9 bases between them. Here the CDR3 reads CASSPRDHTEAFF. CDR3 coding DNA: TGTGCCAGCAGCCCCAGGGATCACACTGAAGCTTTCTTT.

This chain uses TRBV30 with TRBJ1-3; tentatively, D is TRBD1 (6 bases). The CDR3 has 14 amino acids. CDR1 is GTSNPN, CDR2 SVGIG, per germline (reference sequence). Trimming shortened V by 1 base and J by 0 bases, and 7 bases separated the two germline ends. This chain's CDR3 is CAWSGTASGNTIYF. In DNA form, the CDR3 reads TGTGCCTGGAGTGGGACAGCCTCTGGAAACACCATATATTTT. The full variable domain, completed using reference TRBV30 and TRBJ1-3, is SQTIHQWPATLVQPVGSPLSLECTVEGTSNPNLYWYRQAAGRGLQLLFYSVGIGQISSEVPQNLSASRPQDRQFILSSKKLLLSDSGFYLCAWSGTASGNTIYFGEGSWLTVV.

As DNA, the CDR3 is TGTGCCAGCAGCCCGAGACTAGCGGGGGGGCGGGGTGAGCAGTTCTTC. Translation gives CASSPRLAGGRGEQFF. V gene TRBV11-3 combines with J gene TRBJ2-1; 14 bases match TRBD2. The V segment lost 5 bases and the J segment 9 bases; nucleotides outside the gene matches: 9. The CDR3 loop spans 16 amino acids. Germline CDR1 reads SGHNT; CDR2 reads YENEEA.

V is TRBV12-5 and J is TRBJ1-5; D not resolved. CDR1 LGHNT and CDR2 FRNRAP come from the germline V gene. Deletions cut 5 bases from V and 0 bases from J, with 8 bases between. CDR3 length: 14 residues. DNA for the CDR3: TGTGCTAGTGGTACCGGGAATAGCAATCAGCCCCAGCATTTT. It translates to CASGTGNSNQPQHF.

This rearrangement joins TRBV4-2 to TRBJ1-1; 8 nucleotides match TRBD1. The CDR3 extends over 14 amino acids. J was trimmed by 5 bases and V by 5 bases; bases with no gene match: 7. Looked up from germline, CDR1 is LGHNA and CDR2 is YNFKEQ. DNA of the CDR3: TGTGCCAGCAGCTTGGCAGGGGGCGTGACTGAAGCTTTCTTT. Protein sequence: CASSLAGGVTEAFF.

This clone was seen a handful of times. The CDR3 loop reads CASSVNWGGGNQPQHF. In DNA form, the CDR3 reads TGTGCCAGCAGTGTGAACTGGGGCGGTGGCAATCAGCCCCAGCATTTT. The V gene is TRBV6-1, the J gene TRBJ1-5, with D perhaps TRBD1 (5 bases). V was cut by 4 bases and J by 2 bases, with 15 bases left in between. This CDR3 comprises 16 residues. CDR1 is MNHNS, CDR2 SASEGT, per germline.

This chain links TRBV7-3 with TRBJ1-1, with 7 bases aligning to TRBD1. Germline V lookup: CDR1 SGHTA, CDR2 FQGTGA. The length of the CDR3 is 14 residues. J gave up 6 bases and V 6 bases, and 10 bases lay outside the gene matches. CDR3 amino acids: CASSPGQSFSEAFF. CDR3 nucleotides: TGTGCCAGCAGTCCGGGACAGAGCTTTTCTGAAGCTTTCTTT.

The V gene is TRBV10-3, the J gene TRBJ1-3; D ambiguous. Per germline, CDR1 ENHRY and CDR2 SYGVKD. The CDR3 totals 20 residues. V was pared by 0 bases and J by 1 base, with 22 bases between. The CDR3 coding sequence is TGTGCCATCAGTGAGTCGGCCCGGGTCCAAGCCGACGGATCTGGAAACACCATATATTTT. Translation gives CAISESARVQADGSGNTIYF.

This clone has just a few counts. The V call is TRBV6-6, the J call TRBJ1-6, with D perhaps matching TRBD1 (5 bases). The CDR3 covers 14 residues. Per the germline V gene, CDR1 is MNHNY and CDR2 is SVGAGI (reference sequence). The V end was cut by 0 bases, the J end by 10 bases, with 10 bases between. CDR3 protein: CASSYSFRDSPLHF. CDR3 coding DNA: TGTGCCAGCAGTTACTCGTTCAGGGACTCACCCCTCCACTTT.

By frequency in the sample, this clone is medium-sized. The chain recombines TRBV6-5 with TRBJ2-7; D may be TRBD1 or TRBD2 (5 bases each). Per germline, CDR1 MNHEY and CDR2 SVGAGI. Trimming removed 5 bases from V and 7 bases from J, with 15 bases in between. The CDR3 contains 13 residues. The CDR3 DNA sequence: TGTGCCAGCAGTGGGACCCTTGATAGTGAGCAGTACTTC. Translated: CASSGTLDSEQYF.

The chain links TRBV5-4 to TRBJ1-4, with 8 bases aligning to TRBD1. CDR1 is SGHNT, CDR2 YYREEE, per germline (reference sequence). This CDR3 is built from 13 residues. Losses at the gene ends were 3 bases for V and 10 bases for J; bases not matched to a gene: 5. The DNA of the CDR3 is TGTGCCAGCAGCTGGACAGGGAACGGAAAACTGTTTTTT. Its protein product is CASSWTGNGKLFF. Full variable domain (missing parts from reference TRBV5-4 and TRBJ1-4): ETGVTQSPTHLIKTRGQQVTLRCSSQSGHNTVSWYQQALGQGPQFIFQYYREEENGRGNFPPRFSGLQFPNYSSELNVNALELDDSALYLCASSWTGNGKLFFGSGTQLSVL.

The gene calls are TRBV4-2 and TRBJ1-3, with TRBD1 matching over 11 bases. J gave up 0 bases and V 4 bases, and 20 bases lay outside the gene matches. This CDR3 has 22 amino acids. Germline CDR1 LGHNA, CDR2 YNFKEQ. CDR3 residues: CASSPRDRGDPWRRSSGNTIYF. DNA of the CDR3: TGTGCCAGCAGCCCCCGGGACAGGGGGGATCCGTGGCGCCGGAGCTCTGGAAACACCATATATTTT.

This clone has a handful of counts. The chain couples TRBV28 to TRBJ1-2, with TRBD1 identical over 7 bases. The CDR3 runs to 15 residues. Germline-derived CDR1 and CDR2 are MDHEN and SYDVKM. V shed 1 base, J shed 4 bases, and the junction held 6 bases outside the gene matches. The CDR3 nucleotides read TGTGCCAGCAGTTTATCGGACAGGCGTCTCTATGGCTACACCTTC. Translation gives CASSLSDRRLYGYTF.

This sequence joins TRBV6-5 and TRBJ2-2, with D tentatively TRBD2 (6 bases). CDR3 length: 14 amino acids. The V end was cut by 8 bases, the J end by 4 bases, with 14 bases between. The germline CDR1 and CDR2 sequences are MNHEY and SVGAGI. Here the CDR3 reads CASQGGVGTGELFF. The CDR3, as DNA: TGTGCCAGCCAAGGAGGGGTGGGCACCGGGGAGCTGTTTTTT.

V usage is TRBV25-1 and J usage is TRBJ1-4; TRBD1 matches at 8 bases. The CDR3 is made up of 17 amino acids. Unmatched junction bases numbered 13, after V lost 6 bases and J lost 4 bases. Germline V gene sequence: CDR1 MGHDK, CDR2 SYGVNS. This CDR3 reads CASRPNPQGASNEKLFF. The CDR3 DNA is TGTGCCAGCAGGCCAAATCCCCAGGGGGCCAGTAATGAAAAACTGTTTTTT.

This clone was detected only a few times. The rearrangement links TRBV7-3 to TRBJ1-1; the D is unclear. The CDR3 sequence is 13 residues long. The germline V gene has CDR1 SGHTA and CDR2 FQGTGA. V was shortened by 3 bases and J by 2 bases, with 7 bases between the two germline ends. This chain's CDR3 is CASSFTVNTEAFF. DNA of the CDR3: TGTGCCAGCAGCTTTACAGTTAACACTGAAGCTTTCTTT.

In the case of this clone: One end of the junction is discordant with germline, which a read error may explain. The chain has TRBV5-1 and TRBJ1-4; no reliable D call. CDR1 SGHRS and CDR2 YFSETQ come from the germline V gene. The CDR3 length is 13 residues. CDR3 sequence: CASTSGIYEKLFF. The CDR3 region has the DNA TGTGCCAGCACTTCCGGGATATATGAAAAACTGTTTTTT.

This rearrangement joins TRBV6-6 to TRBJ1-2; 12 bases map to TRBD1. Germline V CDR1 and CDR2: MNHNY, SVGAGI (reference sequence). The CDR3 has 14 amino acids. The J segment lost 8 bases and the V segment lost 10 bases, leaving 11 bases of the junction unmatched. The CDR3 DNA follows: TGTGCCACTAGAGGGACAGGGGGCAGGGGAGGCTACACCTTC. It encodes CATRGTGGRGGYTF.

This clone showed up just once. This rearrangement joins TRBV6-5 to TRBJ1-5, with a possible D match to TRBD1 (6 bases). The germline V and J ends were trimmed by 11 bases and 1 base, with 15 bases remaining between them. CDR1 is MNHEY, CDR2 SVGAGI, per germline. The CDR3 spans 14 residues. CDR3 DNA sequence: TGTGCCGTAACCGGGACAAGAAGCAATCAGCCCCAGCATTTT. Encoded protein: CAVTGTRSNQPQHF.

The chain carries TRBV5-1 and TRBJ2-3, with D maybe TRBD2 (5 bases). V shed 5 bases and J shed 8 bases, with 15 bases lying between them. This CDR3 comprises 13 residues. Germline lookup yields CDR1 SGHRS and CDR2 YFSETQ. CDR3 sequence reads: CASSARADGTQYF. CDR3 in DNA: TGCGCCAGCAGTGCGCGGGCGGATGGTACGCAGTATTTT.

The gene calls are TRBV21-1 and TRBJ1-2. TRBV21-1 is recorded as a pseudogene. The CDR3 has 14 amino acids. CDR3 nucleotide sequence: TGTGCCAGCAGCAAAAGGGTCAGAAACTATGGCTACACCTTC. Translated: CASSKRVRNYGYTF.

The V gene is TRBV6-1, the J gene TRBJ1-4; TRBD1 might be the D (6 bases). From germline, CDR1 is MNHNS and CDR2 SASEGT. This CDR3 contains 15 residues. V was shortened by 5 bases and J by 7 bases, with 17 bases between the two germline ends. For the CDR3, the DNA is TGTGCCAGCAGTACCCTTGGCAGGGGTATTGAAAAACTGTTTTTT. Protein sequence: CASSTLGRGIEKLFF.